This T cell receptor beta chain originates from a study of blood T cell repertoires in COVID-19. In the study overall: From T cells, B-cell-depleted T cells, or PBMCs came the material, which was cDNA or gDNA.

The CDR3 consists of 16 residues. The germline gives CDR1 SGHNT, CDR2 YYREEE (reference sequence). The V gene end was trimmed by 2 bases and the J gene end by 0 bases; junction bases not matched to a gene: 3. Measured with immunoSEQ multiplex PCR; TCRdb has only the in-frame clones, and not every one. This table holds 150,000 to 250,000 clones, about 80% found once. This chain links TRBV5-4 with TRBJ2-1, with 9 bases identical to TRBD1. The sample consisted of peripheral blood. This TCR came from a human donor with acute or convalescent COVID-19. The donor label of this sample is uncertain. The CDR3 here is CASSFGGQGSYNEQFF. The DNA for the CDR3 is TGTGCCAGCAGCTTTGGGGGACAGGGCTCCTACAATGAGCAGTTCTTC. Full variable domain (rest looked up from reference TRBV5-4 and TRBJ2-1): ETGVTQSPTHLIKTRGQQVTLRCSSQSGHNTVSWYQQALGQGPQFIFQYYREEENGRGNFPPRFSGLQFPNYSSELNVNALELDDSALYLCASSFGGQGSYNEQFFGPGTRLTVL.